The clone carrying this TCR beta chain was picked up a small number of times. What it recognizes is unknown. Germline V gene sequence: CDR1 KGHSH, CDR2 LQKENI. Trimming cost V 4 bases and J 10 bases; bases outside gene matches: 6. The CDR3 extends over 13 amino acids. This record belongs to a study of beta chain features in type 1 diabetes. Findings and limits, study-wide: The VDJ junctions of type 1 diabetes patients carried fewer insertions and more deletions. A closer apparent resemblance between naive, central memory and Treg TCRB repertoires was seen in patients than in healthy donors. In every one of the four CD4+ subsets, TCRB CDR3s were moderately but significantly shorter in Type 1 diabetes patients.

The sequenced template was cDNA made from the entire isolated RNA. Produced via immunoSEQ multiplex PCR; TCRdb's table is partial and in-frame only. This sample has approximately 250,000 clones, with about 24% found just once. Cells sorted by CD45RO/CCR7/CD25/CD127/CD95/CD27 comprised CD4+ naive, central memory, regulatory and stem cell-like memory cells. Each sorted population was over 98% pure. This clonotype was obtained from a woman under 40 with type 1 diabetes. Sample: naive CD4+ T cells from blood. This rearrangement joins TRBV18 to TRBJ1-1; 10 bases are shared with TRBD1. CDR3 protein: CASSRDRGRSAFF. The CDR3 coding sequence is TGTGCCAGCTCACGGGACAGGGGCCGTTCAGCTTTCTTT.